This TCR beta chain was documented in a study of breast tumors, draining lymph nodes, adjacent tissues. TCRdb re-called the multiplex PCR reads with MiXCR, one entry per CDR3 protein. The sample has 30,000 to 40,000 distinct CDR3 sequences; 35% to 45% are singletons. The CDR3 loop spans 13 amino acids. V lost 5 bases and J lost 2, with 10 bases in between. Per the germline V gene, CDR1 is SGHVS and CDR2 is FQNEAQ. The sequence derives from a female donor with breast cancer. Some clones in this sample may be carry-over from other donors' samples. Material: breast tumor tissue. This sequence joins TRBV7-8 and TRBJ2-7; the D gene is possibly TRBD1 (5 bases). CDR3 sequence (DNA): TGTGCCAGCAGCGCGACAGAGACCTACGAGCAGTACTTC. This translates into CASSATETYEQYF.